The clone carrying this T cell receptor (beta chain) was picked up a small number of times. Its antigen is unidentified. This entry comes from a study of blood T cells in healthy people across ages. Study results and limitations: Per million T cells, TCR beta diversity dropped about linearly as age rose.

A second PCR of about 7 to 12 cycles used a sample-barcoded 5' primer and a J-beta primer mix. TCRdb re-analysed the 5' RACE reads in MiXCR, keeping a single row per CDR3 protein. This sample has roughly 410,000 distinct CDR3 sequences, with approximately 51% found just once. Germline CDR1 is SQVTM and CDR2 is ANQGSEA. V gave up 2 bases and J gave up 2 bases, with 12 bases separating them. This CDR3 has 14 amino acids. The receptor was isolated from a man aged 60 to 75 in good health. J is TRBJ2-5 and V is TRBV29-1, with a weak D call TRBD2 (6 bases). The source material was blood. The CDR3, as DNA: TGCAGCGTTGAACTCCGGGAGCAACAAGAGACCCAGTACTTC. This sequence encodes CSVELREQQETQYF.